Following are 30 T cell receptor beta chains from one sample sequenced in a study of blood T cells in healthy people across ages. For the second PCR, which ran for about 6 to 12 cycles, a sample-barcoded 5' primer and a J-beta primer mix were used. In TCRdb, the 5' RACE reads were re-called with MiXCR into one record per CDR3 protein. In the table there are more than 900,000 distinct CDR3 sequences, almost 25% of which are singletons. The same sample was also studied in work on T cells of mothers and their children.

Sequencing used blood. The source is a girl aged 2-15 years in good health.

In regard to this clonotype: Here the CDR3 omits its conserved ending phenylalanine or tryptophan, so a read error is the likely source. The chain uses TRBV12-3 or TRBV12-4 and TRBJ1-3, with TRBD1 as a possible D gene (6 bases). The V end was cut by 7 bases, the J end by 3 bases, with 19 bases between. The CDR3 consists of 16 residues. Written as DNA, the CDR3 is TGTGCCAGCACCCCACAGGGTTTTTCTTATGGAAACACCATATATTCT. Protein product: CASTPQGFSYGNTIYS.

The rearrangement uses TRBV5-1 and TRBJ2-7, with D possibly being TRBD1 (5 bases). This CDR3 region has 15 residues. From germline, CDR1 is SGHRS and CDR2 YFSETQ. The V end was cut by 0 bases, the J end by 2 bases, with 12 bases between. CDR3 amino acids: CASSLEGNMAYEQYF. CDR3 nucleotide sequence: TGCGCCAGCAGCTTGGAGGGGAATATGGCCTACGAGCAGTACTTC.

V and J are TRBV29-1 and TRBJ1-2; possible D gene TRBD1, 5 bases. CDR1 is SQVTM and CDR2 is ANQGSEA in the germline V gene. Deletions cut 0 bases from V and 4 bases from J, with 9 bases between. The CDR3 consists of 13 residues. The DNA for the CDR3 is TGCAGCGTTGAAGATGGGGGACCCTATGGCTACACCTTC. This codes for CSVEDGGPYGYTF. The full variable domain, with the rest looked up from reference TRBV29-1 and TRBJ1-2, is SAVISQKPSRDICQRGTSLTIQCQVDSQVTMMFWYRQQPGQSLTLIATANQGSEATYESGFVIDKFPISRPNLTFSTLTVSNMSPEDSSIYLCSVEDGGPYGYTFGSGTRLTVV.

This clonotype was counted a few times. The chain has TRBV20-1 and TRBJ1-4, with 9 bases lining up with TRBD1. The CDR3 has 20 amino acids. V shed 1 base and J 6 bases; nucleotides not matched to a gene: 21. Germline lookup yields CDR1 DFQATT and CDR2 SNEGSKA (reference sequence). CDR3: CSARGESGTGTIEGYEKLFF. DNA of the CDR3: TGCAGTGCTAGAGGGGAGTCCGGGACAGGGACGATAGAGGGTTATGAAAAACTGTTTTTT.

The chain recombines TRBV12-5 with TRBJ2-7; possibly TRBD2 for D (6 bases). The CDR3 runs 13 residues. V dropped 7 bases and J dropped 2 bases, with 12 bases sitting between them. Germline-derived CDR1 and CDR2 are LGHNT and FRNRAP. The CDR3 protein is CASDPGTAYEQYF. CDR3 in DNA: TGTGCTAGTGACCCGGGGACTGCCTACGAGCAGTACTTC.

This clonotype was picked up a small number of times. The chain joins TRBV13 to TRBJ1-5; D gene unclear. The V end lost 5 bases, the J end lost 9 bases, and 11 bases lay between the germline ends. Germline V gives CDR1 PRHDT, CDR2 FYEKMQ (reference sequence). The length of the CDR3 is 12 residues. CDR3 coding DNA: TGTGCCAGCAGCCTTGGAGGGAGGCCCCAGCATTTT. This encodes CASSLGGRPQHF.

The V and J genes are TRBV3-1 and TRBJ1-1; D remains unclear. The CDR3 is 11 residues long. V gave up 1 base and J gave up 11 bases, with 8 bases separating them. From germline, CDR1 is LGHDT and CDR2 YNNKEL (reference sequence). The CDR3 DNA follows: TGTGCCAGCAGCCAAGTCGGGAATGCTTTCTTT. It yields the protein CASSQVGNAFF. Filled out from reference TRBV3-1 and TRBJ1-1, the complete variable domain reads DTAVSQTPKYLVTQMGNDKSIKCEQNLGHDTMYWYKQDSKKFLKIMFSYNNKELIINETVPNRFSPKSPDKAHLNLHINSLELGDSAVYFCASSQVGNAFFGQGTRLTVV.

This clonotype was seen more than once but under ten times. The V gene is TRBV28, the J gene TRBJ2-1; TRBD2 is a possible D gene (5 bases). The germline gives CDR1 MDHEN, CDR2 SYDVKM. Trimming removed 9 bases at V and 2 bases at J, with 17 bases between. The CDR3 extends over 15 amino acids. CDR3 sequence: CASNERVGTYNEQFF. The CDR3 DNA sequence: TGTGCCAGTAACGAGAGGGTAGGGACCTACAATGAGCAGTTCTTC. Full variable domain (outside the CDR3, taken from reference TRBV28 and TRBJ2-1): DVKVTQSSRYLVKRTGEKVFLECVQDMDHENMFWYRQDPGLGLRLIYFSYDVKMKEKGDIPEGYSVSREKKERFSLILESASTNQTSMYLCASNERVGTYNEQFFGPGTRLTVL.

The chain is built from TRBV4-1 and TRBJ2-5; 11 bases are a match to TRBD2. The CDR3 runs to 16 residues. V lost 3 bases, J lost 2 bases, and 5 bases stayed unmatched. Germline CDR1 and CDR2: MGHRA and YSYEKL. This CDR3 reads CASSHLAGGPQETQYF. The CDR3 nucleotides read TGCGCCAGCAGCCACCTAGCGGGAGGACCTCAAGAGACCCAGTACTTC.

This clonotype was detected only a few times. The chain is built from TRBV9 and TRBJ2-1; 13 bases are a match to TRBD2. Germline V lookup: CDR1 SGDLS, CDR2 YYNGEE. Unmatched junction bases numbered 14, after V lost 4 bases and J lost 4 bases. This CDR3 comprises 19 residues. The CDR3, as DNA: TGTGCCAGCAGCCTAGCGGGAGGGACTAGCGGGGACTCATACAATGAGCAGTTCTTC. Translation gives CASSLAGGTSGDSYNEQFF.

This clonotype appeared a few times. The CDR3 DNA sequence: TGCAGCGTTGAAGGATCAGTCCAAGAGACCCAGTACTTC. It codes for CSVEGSVQETQYF. This chain uses TRBV29-1 with TRBJ2-5; D gene uncertain. The CDR3 totals 13 residues. Germline V gene lookup returns CDR1 SQVTM and CDR2 ANQGSEA. The ends were cut back, 1 base at V and 1 base at J, with 7 bases in the middle.

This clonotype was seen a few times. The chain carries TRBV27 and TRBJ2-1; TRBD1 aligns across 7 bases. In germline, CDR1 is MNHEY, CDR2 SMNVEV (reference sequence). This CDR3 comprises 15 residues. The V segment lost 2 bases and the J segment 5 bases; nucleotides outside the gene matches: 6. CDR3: CASSLEGARNNEQFF. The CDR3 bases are TGTGCCAGCAGTTTAGAGGGGGCGAGGAACAATGAGCAGTTCTTC.

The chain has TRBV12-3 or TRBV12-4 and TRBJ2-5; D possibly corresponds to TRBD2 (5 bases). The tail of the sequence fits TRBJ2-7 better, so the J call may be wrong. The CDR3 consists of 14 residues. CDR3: CASSLSGKSYEQYF. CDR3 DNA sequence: TGTGCCAGCAGTTTATCGGGAAAATCCTACGAGCAGTACTTC.

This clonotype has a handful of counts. CDR3 residues: CASSQDIRTGELFF. The CDR3 nucleotides read TGCGCCAGCAGCCAAGATATAAGGACCGGGGAGCTGTTTTTT. V is TRBV4-3 and J is TRBJ2-2; no definite D call. Per germline, CDR1 LGHNA and CDR2 YSLEER. This CDR3 region has 14 residues. Trimming cost V 0 bases and J 5 bases, with 7 bases left between them.

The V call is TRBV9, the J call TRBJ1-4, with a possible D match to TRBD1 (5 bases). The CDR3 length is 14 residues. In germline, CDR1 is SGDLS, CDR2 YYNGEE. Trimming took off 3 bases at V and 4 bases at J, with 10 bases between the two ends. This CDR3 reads CASSETAGNEKLFF. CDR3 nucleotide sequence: TGTGCCAGCAGCGAGACAGCTGGTAATGAAAAACTGTTTTTT.

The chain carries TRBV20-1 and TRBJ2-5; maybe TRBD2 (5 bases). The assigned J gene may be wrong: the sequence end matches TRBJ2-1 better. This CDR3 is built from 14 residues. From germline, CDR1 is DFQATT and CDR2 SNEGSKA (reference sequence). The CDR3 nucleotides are TGCAGTGCTAGAGAGCGGGCCGCCTACAATGAGCAGTTCTTC. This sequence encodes CSARERAAYNEQFF.

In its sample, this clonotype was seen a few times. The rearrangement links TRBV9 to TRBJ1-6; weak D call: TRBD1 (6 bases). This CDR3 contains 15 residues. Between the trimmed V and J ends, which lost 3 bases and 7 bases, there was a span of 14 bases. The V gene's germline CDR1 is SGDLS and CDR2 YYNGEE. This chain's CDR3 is CASSEQVGGNSPLHF. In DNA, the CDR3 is TGTGCCAGCAGCGAGCAAGTAGGGGGGAATTCACCCCTCCACTTT.

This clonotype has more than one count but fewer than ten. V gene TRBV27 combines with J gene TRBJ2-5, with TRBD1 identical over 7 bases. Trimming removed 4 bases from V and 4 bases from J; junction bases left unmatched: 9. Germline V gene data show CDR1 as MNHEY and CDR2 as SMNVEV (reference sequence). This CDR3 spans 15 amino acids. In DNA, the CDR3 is TGTGCCAGCAGTTCGAAGGGGGCGCAATCAGAGACCCAGTACTTC. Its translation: CASSSKGAQSETQYF.

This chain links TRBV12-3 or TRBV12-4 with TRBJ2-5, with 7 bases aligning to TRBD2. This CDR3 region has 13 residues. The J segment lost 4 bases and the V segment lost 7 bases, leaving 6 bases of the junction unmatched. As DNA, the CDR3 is TGTGCCAGCACCCCGGGGAGGGGAGAGACCCAGTACTTC. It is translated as CASTPGRGETQYF.

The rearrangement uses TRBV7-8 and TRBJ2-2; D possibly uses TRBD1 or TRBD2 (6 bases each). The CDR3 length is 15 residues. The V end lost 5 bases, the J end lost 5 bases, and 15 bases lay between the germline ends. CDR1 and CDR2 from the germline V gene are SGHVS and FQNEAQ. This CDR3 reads CASSVGGGRTGELFF. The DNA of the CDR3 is TGTGCCAGCAGCGTTGGTGGGGGGCGGACCGGGGAGCTGTTTTTT.

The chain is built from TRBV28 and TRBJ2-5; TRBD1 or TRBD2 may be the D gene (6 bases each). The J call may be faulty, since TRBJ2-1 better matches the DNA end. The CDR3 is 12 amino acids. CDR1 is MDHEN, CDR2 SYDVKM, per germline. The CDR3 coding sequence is TGTGCCACCTTAGGGGGGCTTTTTGAGCAGTTCTTC. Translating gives CATLGGLFEQFF.

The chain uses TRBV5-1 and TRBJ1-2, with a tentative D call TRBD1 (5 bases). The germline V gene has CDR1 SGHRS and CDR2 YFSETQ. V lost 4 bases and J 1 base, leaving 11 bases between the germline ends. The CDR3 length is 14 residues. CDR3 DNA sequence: TGCGCCAGCAGCGGAGGGACGAGTAACTATGGCTACACCTTC. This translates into CASSGGTSNYGYTF.

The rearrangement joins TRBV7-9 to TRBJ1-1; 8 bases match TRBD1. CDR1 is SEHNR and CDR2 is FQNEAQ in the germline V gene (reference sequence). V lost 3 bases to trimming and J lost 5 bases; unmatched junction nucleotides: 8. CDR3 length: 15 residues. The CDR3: CASSFRGPPLTEAFF. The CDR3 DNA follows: TGTGCCAGCAGCTTCAGGGGGCCCCCCCTAACTGAAGCTTTCTTT. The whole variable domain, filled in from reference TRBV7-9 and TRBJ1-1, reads DTGVSQNPRHKITKRGQNVTFRCDPISEHNRLYWYRQTLGQGPEFLTYFQNEAQLEKSRLLSDRFSAERPKGSFSTLEIQRTEQGDSAMYLCASSFRGPPLTEAFFGQGTRLTVV.

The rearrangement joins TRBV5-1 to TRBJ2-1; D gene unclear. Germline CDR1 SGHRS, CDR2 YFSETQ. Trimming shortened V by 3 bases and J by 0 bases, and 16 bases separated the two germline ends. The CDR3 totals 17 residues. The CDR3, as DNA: TGCGCCAGCAGCTCATTTTTGACTGCCAGCTCCTACAATGAGCAGTTCTTC. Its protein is CASSSFLTASSYNEQFF.

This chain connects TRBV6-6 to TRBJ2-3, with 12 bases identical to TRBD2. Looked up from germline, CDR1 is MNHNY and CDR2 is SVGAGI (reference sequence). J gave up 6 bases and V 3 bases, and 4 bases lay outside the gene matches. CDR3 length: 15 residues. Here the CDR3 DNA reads TGTGCCAGCAGTTATACCCTAGCGGGAGGGGATACGCAGTATTTT. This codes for CASSYTLAGGDTQYF.

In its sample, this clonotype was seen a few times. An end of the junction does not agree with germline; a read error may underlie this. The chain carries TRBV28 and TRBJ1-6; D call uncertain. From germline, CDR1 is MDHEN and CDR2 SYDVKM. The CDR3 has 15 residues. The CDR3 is CASSLFVDEGSPLHF. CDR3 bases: TGTGCCAGCAGCTTATTCGTGGATGAAGGGTCACCCCTCCACTTT. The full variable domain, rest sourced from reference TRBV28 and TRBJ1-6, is DVKVTQSSRYLVKRTGEKVFLECVQDMDHENMFWYRQDPGLGLRLIYFSYDVKMKEKGDIPEGYSVSREKKERFSLILESASTNQTSMYLCASSLFVDEGSPLHFGNGTRLTVT.

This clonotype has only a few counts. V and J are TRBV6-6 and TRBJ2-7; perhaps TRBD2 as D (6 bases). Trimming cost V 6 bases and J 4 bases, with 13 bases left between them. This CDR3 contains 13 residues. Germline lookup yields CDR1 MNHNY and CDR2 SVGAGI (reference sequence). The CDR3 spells CASRPGGEYEQYF. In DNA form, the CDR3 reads TGTGCCAGCAGGCCCGGGGGAGAATACGAGCAGTACTTC.

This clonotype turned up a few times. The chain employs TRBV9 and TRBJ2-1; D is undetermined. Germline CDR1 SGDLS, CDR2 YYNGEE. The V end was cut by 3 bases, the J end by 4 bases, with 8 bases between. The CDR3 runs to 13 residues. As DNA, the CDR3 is TGTGCCAGCAGCGCCCCGAGGTACAATGAGCAGTTCTTC. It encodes CASSAPRYNEQFF.

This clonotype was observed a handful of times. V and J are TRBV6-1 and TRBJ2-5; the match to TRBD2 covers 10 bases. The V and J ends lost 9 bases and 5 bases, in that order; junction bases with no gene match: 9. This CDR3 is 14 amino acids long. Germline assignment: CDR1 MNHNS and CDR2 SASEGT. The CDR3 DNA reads TGTGCCAGTCATTTAGCGGGAGGTATGGAGACCCAGTACTTC. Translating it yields CASHLAGGMETQYF.

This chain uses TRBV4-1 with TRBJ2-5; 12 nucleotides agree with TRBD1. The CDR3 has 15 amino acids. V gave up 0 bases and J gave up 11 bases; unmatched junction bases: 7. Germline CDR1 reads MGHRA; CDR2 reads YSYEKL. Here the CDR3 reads CASSQDRGQGASQYF. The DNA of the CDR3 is TGCGCCAGCAGCCAAGATAGGGGACAGGGGGCCTCGCAGTACTTC.